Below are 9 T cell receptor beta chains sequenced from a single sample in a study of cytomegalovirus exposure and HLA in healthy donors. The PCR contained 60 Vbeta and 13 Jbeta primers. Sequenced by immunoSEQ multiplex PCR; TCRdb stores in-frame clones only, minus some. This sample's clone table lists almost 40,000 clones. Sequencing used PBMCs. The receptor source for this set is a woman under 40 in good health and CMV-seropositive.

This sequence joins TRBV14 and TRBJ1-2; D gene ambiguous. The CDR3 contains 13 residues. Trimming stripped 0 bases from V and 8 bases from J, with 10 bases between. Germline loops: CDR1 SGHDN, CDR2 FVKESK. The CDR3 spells CASSQERRRGYTF. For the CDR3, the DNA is TGTGCCAGCAGCCAAGAACGGCGGCGGGGCTACACCTTC.

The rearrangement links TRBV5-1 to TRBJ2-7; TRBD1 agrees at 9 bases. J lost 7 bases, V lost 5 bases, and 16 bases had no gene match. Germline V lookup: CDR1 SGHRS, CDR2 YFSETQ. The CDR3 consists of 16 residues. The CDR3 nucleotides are TGCGCCAGCAGTCCGGGTTGGGGACAGGGATCTGAAGAGCAGTACTTC. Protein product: CASSPGWGQGSEEQYF.

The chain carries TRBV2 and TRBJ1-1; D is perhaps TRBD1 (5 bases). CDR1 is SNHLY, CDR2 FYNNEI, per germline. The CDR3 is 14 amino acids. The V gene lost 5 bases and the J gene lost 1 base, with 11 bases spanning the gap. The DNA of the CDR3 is TGTGCCAGCAGTCGGATAGGGGAGAACACTGAAGCTTTCTTT. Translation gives CASSRIGENTEAFF.

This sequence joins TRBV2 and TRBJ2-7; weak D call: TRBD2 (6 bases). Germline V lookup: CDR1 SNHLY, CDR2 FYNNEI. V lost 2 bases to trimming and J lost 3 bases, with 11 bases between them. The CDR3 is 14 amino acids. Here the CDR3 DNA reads TGTGCCAGCAGTGAATTTGGGGGGAGCTACGAGCAGTACTTC. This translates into CASSEFGGSYEQYF.

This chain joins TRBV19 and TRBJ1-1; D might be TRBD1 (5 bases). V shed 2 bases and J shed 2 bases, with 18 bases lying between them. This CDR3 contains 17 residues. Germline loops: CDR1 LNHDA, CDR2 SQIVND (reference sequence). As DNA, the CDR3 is TGTGCCAGTAGTATAAGTATCATCAGGGCTAGAAACACTGAAGCTTTCTTT. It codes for CASSISIIRARNTEAFF.

The CDR3 here is CASSSPGTDQPQHF. The CDR3 nucleotides read TGTGCCAGCAGCTCTCCCGGGACAGATCAGCCCCAGCATTTT. The gene calls are TRBV7-2 and TRBJ1-5, with 7 bases identical to TRBD1. In germline, CDR1 is SGHTA, CDR2 FQGNSA. V gave up 4 bases and J gave up 5 bases; unmatched junction bases: 5. The CDR3 has 14 residues.

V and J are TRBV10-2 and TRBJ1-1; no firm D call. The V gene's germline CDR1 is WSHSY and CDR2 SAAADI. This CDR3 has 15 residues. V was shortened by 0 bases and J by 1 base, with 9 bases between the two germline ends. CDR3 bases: TGCGCCAGCAGTGAGTCGACTCCCAGGAACACTGAAGCTTTCTTT. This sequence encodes CASSESTPRNTEAFF.

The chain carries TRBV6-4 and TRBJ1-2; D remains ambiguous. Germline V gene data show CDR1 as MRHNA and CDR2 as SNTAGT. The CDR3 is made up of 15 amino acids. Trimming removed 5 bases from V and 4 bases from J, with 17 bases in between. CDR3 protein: CASSQFPSLSYGYTF. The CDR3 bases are TGTGCCAGCAGTCAATTCCCGTCCCTGAGCTATGGCTACACCTTC.

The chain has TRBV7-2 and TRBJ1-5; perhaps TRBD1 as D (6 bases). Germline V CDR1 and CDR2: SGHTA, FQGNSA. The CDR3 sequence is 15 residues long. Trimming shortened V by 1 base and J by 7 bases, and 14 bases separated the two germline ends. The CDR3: CASSLDTGMGQPQHF. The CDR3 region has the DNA TGTGCCAGCAGCTTAGACACAGGGATGGGCCAGCCCCAGCATTTT.